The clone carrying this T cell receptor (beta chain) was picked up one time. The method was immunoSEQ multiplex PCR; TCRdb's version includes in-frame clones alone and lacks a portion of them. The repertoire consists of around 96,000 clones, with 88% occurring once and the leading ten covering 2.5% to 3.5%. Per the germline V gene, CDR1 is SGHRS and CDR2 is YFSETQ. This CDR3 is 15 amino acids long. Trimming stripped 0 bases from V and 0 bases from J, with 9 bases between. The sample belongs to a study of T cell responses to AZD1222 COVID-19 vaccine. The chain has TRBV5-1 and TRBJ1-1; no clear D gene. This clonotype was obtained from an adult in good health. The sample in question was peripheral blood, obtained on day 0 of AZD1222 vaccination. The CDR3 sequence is CASSLGRRLNTEAFF. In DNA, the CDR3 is TGCGCCAGCAGCTTGGGGCGAAGATTGAACACTGAAGCTTTCTTT.